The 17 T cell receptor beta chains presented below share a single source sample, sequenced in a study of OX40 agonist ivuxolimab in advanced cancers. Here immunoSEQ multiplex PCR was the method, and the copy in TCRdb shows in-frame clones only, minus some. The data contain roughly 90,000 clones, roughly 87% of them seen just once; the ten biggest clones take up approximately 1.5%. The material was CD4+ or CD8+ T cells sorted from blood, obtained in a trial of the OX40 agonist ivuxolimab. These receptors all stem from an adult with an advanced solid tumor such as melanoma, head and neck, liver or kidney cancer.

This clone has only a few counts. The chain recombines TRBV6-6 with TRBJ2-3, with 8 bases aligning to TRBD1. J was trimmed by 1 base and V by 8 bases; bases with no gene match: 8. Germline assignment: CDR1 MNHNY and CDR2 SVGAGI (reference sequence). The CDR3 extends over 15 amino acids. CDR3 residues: CASPRDRNCTDTQYF. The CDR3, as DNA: TGTGCCAGCCCCAGGGACAGGAACTGCACAGATACGCAGTATTTT.

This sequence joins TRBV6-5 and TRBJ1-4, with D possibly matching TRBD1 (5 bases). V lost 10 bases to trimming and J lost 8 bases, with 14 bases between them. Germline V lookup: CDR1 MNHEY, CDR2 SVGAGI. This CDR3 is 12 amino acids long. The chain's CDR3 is CATQGGTEKLFF. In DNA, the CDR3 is TGTGCCACCCAGGGAGGGACCGAAAAACTGTTTTTT.

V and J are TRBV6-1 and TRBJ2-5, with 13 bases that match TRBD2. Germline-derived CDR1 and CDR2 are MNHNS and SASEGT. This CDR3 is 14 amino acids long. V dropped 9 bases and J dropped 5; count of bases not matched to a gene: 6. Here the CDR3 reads CASLTSGGRETQYF. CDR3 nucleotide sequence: TGTGCCAGTCTGACTAGCGGGGGGAGGGAGACCCAGTACTTC.

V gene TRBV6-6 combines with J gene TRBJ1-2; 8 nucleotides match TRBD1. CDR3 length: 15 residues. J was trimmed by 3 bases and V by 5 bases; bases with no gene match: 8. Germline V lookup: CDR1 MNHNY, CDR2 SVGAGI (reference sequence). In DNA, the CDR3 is TGTGCCAGCAGTACGTCAGGGGGCTTTGACTATGGCTACACCTTC. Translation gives CASSTSGGFDYGYTF.

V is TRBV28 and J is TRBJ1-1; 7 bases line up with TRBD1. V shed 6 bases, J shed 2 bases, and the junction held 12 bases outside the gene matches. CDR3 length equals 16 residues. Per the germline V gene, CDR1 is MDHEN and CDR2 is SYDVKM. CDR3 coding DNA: TGTGCCAGCAGCCTCAAGCAGGGGGGGGTCAACACTGAAGCTTTCTTT. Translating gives CASSLKQGGVNTEAFF.

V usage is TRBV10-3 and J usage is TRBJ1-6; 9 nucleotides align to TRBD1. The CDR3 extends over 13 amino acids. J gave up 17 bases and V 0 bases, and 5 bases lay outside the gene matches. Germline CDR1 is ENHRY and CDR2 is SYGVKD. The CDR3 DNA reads TGTGCCATCAGTGAGTCGGACGGACAGGGGTTCCACTTT. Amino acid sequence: CAISESDGQGFHF.

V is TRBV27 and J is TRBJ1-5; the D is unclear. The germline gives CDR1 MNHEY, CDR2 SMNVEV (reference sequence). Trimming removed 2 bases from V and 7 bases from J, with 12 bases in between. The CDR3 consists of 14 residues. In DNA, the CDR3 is TGTGCCAGCAGTTTAACGGACGGAGGACAGCCCCAGCATTTT. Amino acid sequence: CASSLTDGGQPQHF.

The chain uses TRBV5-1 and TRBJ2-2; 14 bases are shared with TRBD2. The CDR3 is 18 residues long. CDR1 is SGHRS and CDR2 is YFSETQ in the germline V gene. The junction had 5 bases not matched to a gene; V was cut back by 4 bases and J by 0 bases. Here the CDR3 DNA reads TGCGCCAGCAGCCGTGGGACTAGCGGGGGCTCGAACACCGGGGAGCTGTTTTTT. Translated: CASSRGTSGGSNTGELFF.

The CDR3 loop reads CASSDFSAPANEQFF. The CDR3 bases are TGTGCCAGCAGTGATTTTAGCGCGCCGGCGAATGAGCAGTTCTTC. J is TRBJ2-1 and V is TRBV25-1; weak D call: TRBD2 (5 bases). Trimming stripped 3 bases from V and 7 bases from J, with 16 bases between. Germline CDR1 reads MGHDK; CDR2 reads SYGVNS. The CDR3 covers 15 residues.

The CDR3 is CASRPTGGAGEQYF. CDR3 nucleotides: TGTGCCAGCAGACCCACAGGGGGCGCGGGCGAGCAGTACTTC. The chain has TRBV28 and TRBJ2-7, with 9 bases aligning to TRBD1. CDR3 length equals 14 residues. The germline gives CDR1 MDHEN, CDR2 SYDVKM. The J segment lost 6 bases and the V segment lost 6 bases, leaving 9 bases of the junction unmatched. The whole variable domain, filled in from reference TRBV28 and TRBJ2-7, reads DVKVTQSSRYLVKRTGEKVFLECVQDMDHENMFWYRQDPGLGLRLIYFSYDVKMKEKGDIPEGYSVSREKKERFSLILESASTNQTSMYLCASRPTGGAGEQYFGPGTRLTVT.

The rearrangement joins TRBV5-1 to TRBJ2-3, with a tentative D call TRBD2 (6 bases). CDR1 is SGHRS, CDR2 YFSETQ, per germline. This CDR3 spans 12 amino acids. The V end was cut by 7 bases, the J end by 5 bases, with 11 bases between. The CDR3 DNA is TGCGCCAGCTGGAGGGTGGGAGATACGCAGTATTTT. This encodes CASWRVGDTQYF.

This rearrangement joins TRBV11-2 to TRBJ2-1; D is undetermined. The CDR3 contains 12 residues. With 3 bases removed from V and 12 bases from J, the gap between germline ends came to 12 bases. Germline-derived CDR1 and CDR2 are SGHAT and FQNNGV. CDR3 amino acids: CASSFTGLLQFF. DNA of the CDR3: TGTGCCAGCAGCTTTACGGGTCTACTGCAGTTCTTC.

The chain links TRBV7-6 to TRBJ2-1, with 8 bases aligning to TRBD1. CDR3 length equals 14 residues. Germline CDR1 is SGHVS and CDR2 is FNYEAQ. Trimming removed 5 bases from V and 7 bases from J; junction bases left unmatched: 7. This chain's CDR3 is CASSTRQGPNEQFF. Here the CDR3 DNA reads TGTGCCAGCAGCACCCGACAGGGGCCGAATGAGCAGTTCTTC.

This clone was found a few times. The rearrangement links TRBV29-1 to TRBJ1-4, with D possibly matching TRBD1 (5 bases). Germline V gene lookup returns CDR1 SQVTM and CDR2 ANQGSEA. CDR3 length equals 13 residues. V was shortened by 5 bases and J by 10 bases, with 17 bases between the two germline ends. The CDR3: CSVFRRDLGKLFF. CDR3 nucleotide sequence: TGCAGCGTTTTCCGGCGGGACCTAGGAAAACTGTTTTTT.

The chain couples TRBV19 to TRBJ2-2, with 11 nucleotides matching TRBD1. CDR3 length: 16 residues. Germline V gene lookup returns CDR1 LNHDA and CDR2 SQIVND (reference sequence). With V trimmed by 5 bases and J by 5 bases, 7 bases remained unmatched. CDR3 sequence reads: CASSPSGTGGTGELFF. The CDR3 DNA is TGTGCCAGTAGTCCTTCCGGGACAGGGGGTACCGGGGAGCTGTTTTTT.

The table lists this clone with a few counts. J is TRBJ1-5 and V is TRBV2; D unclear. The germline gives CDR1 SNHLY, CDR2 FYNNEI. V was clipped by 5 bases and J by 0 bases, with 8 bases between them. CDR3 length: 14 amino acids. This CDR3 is CASSPYSSNQPQHF. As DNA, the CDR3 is TGTGCCAGCAGTCCTTACAGTAGCAATCAGCCCCAGCATTTT. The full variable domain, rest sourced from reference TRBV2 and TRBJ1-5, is EPEVTQTPSHQVTQMGQEVILRCVPISNHLYFYWYRQILGQKVEFLVSFYNNEISEKSEIFDDQFSVERPDGSNFTLKIRSTKLEDSAMYFCASSPYSSNQPQHFGDGTRLSIL.

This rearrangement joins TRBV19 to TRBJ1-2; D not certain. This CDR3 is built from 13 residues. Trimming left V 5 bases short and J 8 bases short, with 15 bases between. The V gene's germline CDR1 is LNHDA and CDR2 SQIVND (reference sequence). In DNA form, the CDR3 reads TGTGCCAGTAGTGCCGACGGCGTCAGAGGCTACACCTTC. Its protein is CASSADGVRGYTF.